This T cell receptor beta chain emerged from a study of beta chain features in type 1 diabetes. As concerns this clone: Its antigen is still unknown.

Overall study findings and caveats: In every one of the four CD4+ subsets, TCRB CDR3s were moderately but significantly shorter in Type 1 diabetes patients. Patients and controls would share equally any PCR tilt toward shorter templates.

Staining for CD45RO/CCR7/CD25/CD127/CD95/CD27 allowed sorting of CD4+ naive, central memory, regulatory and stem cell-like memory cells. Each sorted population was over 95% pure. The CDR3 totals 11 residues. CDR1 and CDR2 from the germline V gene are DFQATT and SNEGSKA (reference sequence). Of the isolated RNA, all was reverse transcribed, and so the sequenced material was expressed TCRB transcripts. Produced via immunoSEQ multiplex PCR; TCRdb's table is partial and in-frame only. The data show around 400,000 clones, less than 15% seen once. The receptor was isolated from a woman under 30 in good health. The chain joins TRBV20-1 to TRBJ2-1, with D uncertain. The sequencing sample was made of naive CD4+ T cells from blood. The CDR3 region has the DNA TGCAGAGCTTCGCGGTACAATGAGCAGTTCTTC. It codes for CRASRYNEQFF.